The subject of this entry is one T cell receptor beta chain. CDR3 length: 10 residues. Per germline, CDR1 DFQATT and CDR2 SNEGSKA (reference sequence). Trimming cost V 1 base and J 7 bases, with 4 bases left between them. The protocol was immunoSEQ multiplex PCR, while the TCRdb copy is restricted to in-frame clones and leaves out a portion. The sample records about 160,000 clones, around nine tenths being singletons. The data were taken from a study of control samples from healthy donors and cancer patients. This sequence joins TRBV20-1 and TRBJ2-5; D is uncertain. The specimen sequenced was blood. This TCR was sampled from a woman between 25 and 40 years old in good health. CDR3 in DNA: TGCAGTGCTAGAGTGGGGACCCAGTACTTC. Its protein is CSARVGTQYF.